This T cell receptor (beta chain) originates from a study of CD8 T cells in Susac syndrome. Germline lookup yields CDR1 LGHNA and CDR2 YNFKEQ. CDR3 length: 15 amino acids. The V gene end was trimmed by 1 base and the J gene end by 11 bases; junction bases not matched to a gene: 5. RNA amounts of about 0.5 to 1 ug underwent reverse transcription with random hexamers. With immunoSEQ multiplex PCR, TCR beta CDR3 was amplified across 54 Vbeta and 13 Jbeta. In TCRdb, the immunoSEQ multiplex PCR reads were re-called with MiXCR into one record per CDR3 protein. The sample holds roughly 200,000 distinct CDR3 sequences, almost 96% seen once. Sequencing of TCR beta drew on CD8+ and CD4+ T cells from blood. The patients who served as multiple sclerosis controls were treatment-naive and had stable or active relapsing-remitting disease that fulfilled the revised McDonald criteria. The CD8+ and CD4+ T cells were isolated magnetically using a negative isolation approach, whereas the TEMRA cells were enriched by FACS.

Sequencing was performed on CD4+ T cells from PBMCs. This receptor was obtained from a human donor with multiple sclerosis. V and J are TRBV4-2 and TRBJ2-1; 13 bases are a match to TRBD2. CDR3 nucleotide sequence: TGTGCCAGCAGCCAAGGGACTAGCGGGGGTTCCCAGCAGTTCTTC. It yields the protein CASSQGTSGGSQQFF.